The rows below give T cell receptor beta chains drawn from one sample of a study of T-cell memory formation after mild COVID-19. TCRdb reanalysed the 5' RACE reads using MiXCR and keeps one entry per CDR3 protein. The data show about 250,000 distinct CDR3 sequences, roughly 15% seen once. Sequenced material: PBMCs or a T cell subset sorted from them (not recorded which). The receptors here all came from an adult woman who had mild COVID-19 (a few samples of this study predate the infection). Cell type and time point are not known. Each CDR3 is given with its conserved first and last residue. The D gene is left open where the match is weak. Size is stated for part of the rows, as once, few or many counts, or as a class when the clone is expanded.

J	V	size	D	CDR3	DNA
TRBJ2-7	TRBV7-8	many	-	CASSWDNLQYF	TGTGCCAGCAGCTGGGATAACCTGCAGTACTTC
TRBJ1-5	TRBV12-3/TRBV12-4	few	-	CASSTSPGGQPQHF	TGTGCCAGCTCGACATCCCCGGGAGGTCAGCCCCAGCATTTT
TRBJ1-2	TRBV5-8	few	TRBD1	CASRAGTGGVYYGYTF	TGTGCCAGCAGGGCGGGGACAGGGGGTGTATACTATGGCTACACCTTC
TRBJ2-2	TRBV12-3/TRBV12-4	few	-	CASSLQEGYTGELFF	TGTGCCAGCAGTTTACAGGAAGGGTACACCGGGGAGCTGTTTTTT
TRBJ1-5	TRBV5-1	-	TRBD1	CASSQTGAPNQPQHF	TGCGCCAGCAGCCAGACAGGGGCCCCTAATCAGCCCCAGCATTTT
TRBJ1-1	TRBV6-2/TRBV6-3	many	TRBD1	CASRTGPEAFF	TGTGCCAGCAGGACAGGGCCTGAAGCTTTCTTT
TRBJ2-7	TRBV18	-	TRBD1	CASSPGTGGSTGTGVSYEQYF	TGTGCCAGCTCACCGGGGACAGGGGGCTCGACGGGAACGGGAGTCAGCTACGAGCAGTACTTC
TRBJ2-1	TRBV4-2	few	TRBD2	CASSHPGTSGDNEQFF	TGTGCCAGCAGCCACCCCGGGACTAGCGGGGACAATGAGCAGTTCTTC
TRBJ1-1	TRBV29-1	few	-	CSAPDWMNTEAFF	TGCAGCGCTCCGGACTGGATGAACACTGAAGCTTTCTTT
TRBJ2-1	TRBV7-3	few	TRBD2	CASSSSPGGGFKYNEQFF	TGTGCCAGCAGCTCTTCTCCGGGCGGGGGGTTCAAGTACAATGAGCAGTTCTTC
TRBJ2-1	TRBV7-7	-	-	CASSLAAKSEQFF	TGTGCCAGCAGCTTAGCCGCAAAATCTGAGCAGTTCTTC
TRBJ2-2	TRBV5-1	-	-	CASSGYDGNTGELFF	TGCGCCAGCAGCGGGTACGACGGTAACACCGGGGAGCTGTTTTTT
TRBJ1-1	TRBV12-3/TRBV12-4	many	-	CASSSRGTEAFF	TGTGCCAGCAGTTCTCGCGGGACTGAAGCTTTCTTT
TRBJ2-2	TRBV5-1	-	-	CASSSGPLNTGELFF	TGCGCCAGCAGCTCGGGACCACTGAACACCGGGGAGCTGTTTTTT
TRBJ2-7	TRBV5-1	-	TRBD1	CASSFRTGDEQYF	TGCGCCAGCAGCTTCAGGACAGGGGATGAGCAGTACTTC
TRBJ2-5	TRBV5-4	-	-	CASSLSGRGRETQYF	TGTGCCAGCAGCTTGTCGGGCAGGGGCAGGGAGACCCAGTACTTC
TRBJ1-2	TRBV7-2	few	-	CASSLGEGPNYGYTF	TGTGCCAGCAGCTTGGGCGAGGGGCCTAACTATGGCTACACCTTC
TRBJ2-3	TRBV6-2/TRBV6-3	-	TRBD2	CASSRRGLAVDTQYF	TGTGCCAGCAGCCGCAGGGGACTAGCGGTGGATACGCAGTATTTT
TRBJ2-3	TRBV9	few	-	CASSVEPGGRNADTQYF	TGTGCCAGCAGCGTAGAGCCTGGAGGGAGGAACGCAGATACGCAGTATTTT
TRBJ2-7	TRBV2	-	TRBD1	CASRERSNRGRIEQYF	TGTGCCAGCAGGGAAAGATCCAACAGGGGGCGCATCGAGCAGTACTTC
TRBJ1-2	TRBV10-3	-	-	CAISENPNYGYTF	TGTGCCATCAGTGAGAACCCTAACTATGGCTACACCTTC
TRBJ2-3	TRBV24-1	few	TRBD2	CATSDPGLAGGTDTQYF	TGTGCCACCAGTGATCCGGGACTAGCGGGAGGCACAGATACGCAGTATTTT
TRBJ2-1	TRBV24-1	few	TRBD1	CATTDRGPVGSYNEQFF	TGTGCCACCACTGACAGGGGTCCGGTCGGCTCCTACAATGAGCAGTTCTTC
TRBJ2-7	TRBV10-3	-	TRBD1	CAGSSGTGGHEQYF	TGTGCCGGCAGCTCCGGGACAGGGGGCCACGAGCAGTACTTC
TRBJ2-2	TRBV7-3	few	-	CASRLGGTGELFF	TGTGCCAGCCGCCTGGGGGGAACCGGGGAGCTGTTTTTT
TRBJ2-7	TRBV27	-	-	CANDPAYEQYF	TGTGCCAACGATCCAGCCTACGAGCAGTACTTC
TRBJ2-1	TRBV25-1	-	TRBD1	CASSGQGMAYNEQFF	TGTGCCAGCAGCGGACAGGGGATGGCTTACAATGAGCAGTTCTTC
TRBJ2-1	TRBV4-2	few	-	CASSQETVAVYNEQFF	TGTGCCAGCAGCCAAGAAACTGTAGCGGTCTACAATGAGCAGTTCTTC
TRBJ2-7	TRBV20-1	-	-	CSARVGQAGGHEQYF	TGCAGTGCTAGGGTCGGACAGGCGGGAGGCCACGAGCAGTACTTC
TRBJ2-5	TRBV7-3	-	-	CASSSPPLAPHPSGETQYF	TGTGCCAGCAGCTCCCCCCCCCTAGCGCCACATCCGTCGGGAGAGACCCAGTACTTC
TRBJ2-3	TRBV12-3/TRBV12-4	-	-	CASSWSGPEDTQYF	TGTGCCAGCAGTTGGTCCGGGCCGGAAGATACGCAGTATTTT
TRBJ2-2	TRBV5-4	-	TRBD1	CASSRTGTNTGELFF	TGTGCCAGCAGCAGGACAGGGACTAACACCGGGGAGCTGTTTTTT
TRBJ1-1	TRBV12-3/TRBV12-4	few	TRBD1	CASSPGTGVGITEAFF	TGTGCCAGCAGTCCGGGGACAGGGGTAGGTATAACTGAAGCTTTCTTT
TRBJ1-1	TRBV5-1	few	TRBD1	CASSFPDRATEAFF	TGCGCCAGCAGTTTCCCCGACAGGGCAACTGAAGCTTTCTTT
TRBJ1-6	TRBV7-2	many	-	CASSRLPSRVGNSPLHF	TGTGCCAGCAGCCGCCTCCCCTCCAGGGTAGGGAATTCACCCCTCCACTTT
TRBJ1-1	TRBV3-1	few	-	CASSPDSKGEAFF	TGTGCCAGCAGCCCGGACAGTAAGGGTGAAGCTTTCTTT
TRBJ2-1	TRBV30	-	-	CAWSGRPRDNEQFF	TGTGCCTGGAGTGGGAGGCCCCGGGACAATGAGCAGTTCTTC
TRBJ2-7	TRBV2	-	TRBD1	CASSGAGGPYEQYF	TGTGCCAGCAGTGGGGCAGGGGGTCCCTACGAGCAGTACTTC
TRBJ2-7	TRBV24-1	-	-	CATSDLLGAEDLYEQYF	TGTGCCACCAGTGATTTGCTGGGGGCTGAGGACCTTTACGAGCAGTACTTC
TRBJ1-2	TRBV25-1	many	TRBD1	CASSAFEGGYYGYTF	TGTGCCAGCAGTGCGTTCGAAGGGGGCTACTATGGCTACACCTTC
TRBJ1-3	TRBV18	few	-	CASSPSDGGNTIYF	TGTGCCAGCTCACCCTCGGATGGTGGAAACACCATATATTTT
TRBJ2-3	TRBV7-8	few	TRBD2	CASSPLVLAGRKSTDTQYF	TGTGCCAGCAGCCCACTGGTGCTAGCGGGGCGGAAGAGCACAGATACGCAGTATTTT
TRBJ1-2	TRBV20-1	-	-	CSASEGYGYTF	TGCAGTGCTAGCGAAGGGTATGGCTACACCTTC
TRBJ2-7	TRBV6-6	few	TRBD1	CASSTGDREGEQYF	TGTGCCAGCAGTACAGGGGACAGGGAGGGGGAGCAGTACTTC
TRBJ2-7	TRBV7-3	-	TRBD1	CASSRDRGEREYF	TGTGCCAGCAGCCGCGACAGGGGTGAGAGGGAGTACTTC
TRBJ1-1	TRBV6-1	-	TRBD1	CASRSSGTGESVAFF	TGTGCCAGCAGGTCCTCCGGGACAGGGGAATCTGTAGCTTTCTTT
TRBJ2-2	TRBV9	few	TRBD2	CASSVRGGYTGELFF	TGTGCCAGCAGCGTACGCGGGGGTTACACCGGGGAGCTGTTTTTT
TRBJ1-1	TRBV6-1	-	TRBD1	CASSVLGGDTEAFF	TGTGCCAGCAGTGTTTTAGGGGGCGACACTGAAGCTTTCTTT
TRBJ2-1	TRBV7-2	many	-	CASSLVGSGREGNEQFF	TGTGCCAGCAGCTTAGTAGGGTCGGGCAGGGAAGGAAATGAGCAGTTCTTC
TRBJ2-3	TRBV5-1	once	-	CASSLAVESSLHTQYF	TGCGCCAGCAGCTTGGCCGTGGAGTCGTCTCTACATACGCAGTATTTT
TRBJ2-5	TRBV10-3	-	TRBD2	CATVSGTSGSTGETQYF	TGTGCCACGGTTTCCGGGACTAGCGGGTCCACTGGAGAGACCCAGTACTTC
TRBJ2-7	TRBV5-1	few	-	CASSQDSQNPYEQYF	TGCGCCAGCAGCCAGGACAGCCAGAACCCCTACGAGCAGTACTTC
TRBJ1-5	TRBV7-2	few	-	CASSASRTGHSNQPQHF	TGTGCCAGCAGCGCATCTAGGACGGGACATAGCAATCAGCCCCAGCATTTT
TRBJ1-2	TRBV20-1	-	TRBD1	CSARARPGTGDYYGGYTF	TGCAGTGCTAGGGCCCGTCCCGGGACAGGGGACTACTATGGTGGCTACACCTTC
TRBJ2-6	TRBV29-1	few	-	CSVQGPSNVLTF	TGCAGCGTCCAAGGGCCAAGCAACGTCCTGACTTTC